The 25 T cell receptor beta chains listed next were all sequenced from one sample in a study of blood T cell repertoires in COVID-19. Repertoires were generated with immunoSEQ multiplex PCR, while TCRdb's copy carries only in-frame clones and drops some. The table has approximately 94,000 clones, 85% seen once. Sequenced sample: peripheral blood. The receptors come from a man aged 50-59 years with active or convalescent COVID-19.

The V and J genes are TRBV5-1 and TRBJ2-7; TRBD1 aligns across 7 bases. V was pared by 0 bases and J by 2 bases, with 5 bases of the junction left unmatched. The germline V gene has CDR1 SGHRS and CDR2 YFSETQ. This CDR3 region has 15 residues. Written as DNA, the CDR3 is TGCGCCAGCAGCTTGGGGTCAGGGGGTACCTACGAGCAGTACTTC. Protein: CASSLGSGGTYEQYF.

The CDR3 sequence: CASSQETGLNYGYTF. The CDR3 coding sequence is TGCGCCAGCAGCCAAGAAACAGGCCTAAACTATGGCTACACCTTC. The V gene is TRBV4-1, the J gene TRBJ1-2; maybe TRBD1 (5 bases). In germline, CDR1 is MGHRA, CDR2 YSYEKL. The CDR3 runs to 15 residues. With 0 bases removed from V and 2 bases from J, the gap between germline ends came to 10 bases.

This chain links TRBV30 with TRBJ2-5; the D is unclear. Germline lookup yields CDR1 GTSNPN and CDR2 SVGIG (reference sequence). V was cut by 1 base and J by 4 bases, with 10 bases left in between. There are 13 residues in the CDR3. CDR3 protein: CAWSGVPTETQYF. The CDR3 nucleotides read TGTGCCTGGAGTGGTGTACCTACAGAGACCCAGTACTTC.

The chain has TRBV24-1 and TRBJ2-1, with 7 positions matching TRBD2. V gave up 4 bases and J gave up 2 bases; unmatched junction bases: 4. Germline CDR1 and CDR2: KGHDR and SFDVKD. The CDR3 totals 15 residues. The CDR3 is CATSDSSGTYNEQFF. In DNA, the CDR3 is TGTGCCACCAGTGACTCTAGCGGCACCTACAATGAGCAGTTCTTC.

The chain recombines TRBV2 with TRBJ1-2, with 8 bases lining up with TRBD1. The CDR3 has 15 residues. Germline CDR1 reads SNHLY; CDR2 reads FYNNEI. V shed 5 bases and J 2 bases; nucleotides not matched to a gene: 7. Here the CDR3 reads CASSWGQVTNYGYTF. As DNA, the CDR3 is TGTGCCAGCAGTTGGGGACAGGTGACGAACTATGGCTACACCTTC.

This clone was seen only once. In nucleotides, the CDR3 is TGCAGCGTGGAACTAGAGCGACTTAATGAGCAGTTCTTC. Amino acids: CSVELERLNEQFF. The chain recombines TRBV29-1 with TRBJ2-1, with a weak D call TRBD2 (5 bases). The CDR3 spans 13 residues. CDR1 and CDR2 from the germline V gene are SQVTM and ANQGSEA. V was shortened by 6 bases and J by 7 bases, with 16 bases between the two germline ends.

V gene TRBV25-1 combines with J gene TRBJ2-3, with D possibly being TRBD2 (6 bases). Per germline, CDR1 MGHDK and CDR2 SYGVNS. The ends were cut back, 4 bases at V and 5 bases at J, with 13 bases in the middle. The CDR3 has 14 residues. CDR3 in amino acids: CASSAEPGGDTQYF. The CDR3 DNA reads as TGTGCCAGCAGTGCTGAACCCGGGGGAGATACGCAGTATTTT.

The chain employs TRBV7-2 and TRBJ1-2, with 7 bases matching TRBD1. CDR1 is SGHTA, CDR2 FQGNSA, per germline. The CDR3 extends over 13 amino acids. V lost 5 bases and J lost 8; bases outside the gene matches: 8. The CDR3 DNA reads TGTGCCAGCAGCCGAACAGGGGATTGGGGCTACACCTTC. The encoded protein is CASSRTGDWGYTF.

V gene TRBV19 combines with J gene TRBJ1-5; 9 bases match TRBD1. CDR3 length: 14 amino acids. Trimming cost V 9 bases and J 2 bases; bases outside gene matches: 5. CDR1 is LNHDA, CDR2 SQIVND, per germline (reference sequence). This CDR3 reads CASQGDRGNQPQHF. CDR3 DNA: TGTGCCAGCCAGGGGGACAGGGGCAATCAGCCCCAGCATTTT.

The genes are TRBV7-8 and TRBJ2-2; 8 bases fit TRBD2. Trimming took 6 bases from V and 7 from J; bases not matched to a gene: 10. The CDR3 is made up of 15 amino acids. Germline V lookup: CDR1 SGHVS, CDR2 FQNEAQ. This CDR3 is CASRTGTRVIGELFF. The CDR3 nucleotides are TGTGCCAGCAGAACCGGGACTAGGGTCATCGGGGAGCTGTTTTTT.

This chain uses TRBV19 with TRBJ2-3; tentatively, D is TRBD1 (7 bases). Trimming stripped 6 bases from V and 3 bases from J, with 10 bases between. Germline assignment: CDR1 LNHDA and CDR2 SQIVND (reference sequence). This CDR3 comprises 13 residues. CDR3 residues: CASRAGGTDTQYF. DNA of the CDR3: TGTGCCAGTAGGGCAGGGGGGACAGATACGCAGTATTTT.

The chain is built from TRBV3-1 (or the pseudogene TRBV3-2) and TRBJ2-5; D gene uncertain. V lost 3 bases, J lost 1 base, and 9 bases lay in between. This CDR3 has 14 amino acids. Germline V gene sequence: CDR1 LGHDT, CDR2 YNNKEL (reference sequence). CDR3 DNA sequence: TGTGCCAGCAGCCAGCGTGAGAGCCAAGAGACCCAGTACTTC. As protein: CASSQRESQETQYF.

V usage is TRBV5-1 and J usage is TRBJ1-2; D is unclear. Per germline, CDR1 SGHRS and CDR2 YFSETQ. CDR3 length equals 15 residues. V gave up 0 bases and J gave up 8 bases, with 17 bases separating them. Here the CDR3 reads CASSLASLTPGGYTF. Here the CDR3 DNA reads TGCGCCAGCAGCTTGGCCAGTTTGACTCCGGGAGGCTACACCTTC.

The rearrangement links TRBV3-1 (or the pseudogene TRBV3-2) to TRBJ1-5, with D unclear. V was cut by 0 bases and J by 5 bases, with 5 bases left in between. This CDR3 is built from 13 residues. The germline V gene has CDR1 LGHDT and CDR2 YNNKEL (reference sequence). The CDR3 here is CASSQDPDQPQHF. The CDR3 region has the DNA TGTGCCAGCAGCCAAGATCCGGATCAGCCCCAGCATTTT.

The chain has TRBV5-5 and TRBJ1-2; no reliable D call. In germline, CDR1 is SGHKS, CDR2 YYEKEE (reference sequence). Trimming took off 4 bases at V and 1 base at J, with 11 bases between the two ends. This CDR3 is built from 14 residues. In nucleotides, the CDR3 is TGTGCCAGCAGCCCCGGACGGGGTAACTATGGCTACACCTTC. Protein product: CASSPGRGNYGYTF.

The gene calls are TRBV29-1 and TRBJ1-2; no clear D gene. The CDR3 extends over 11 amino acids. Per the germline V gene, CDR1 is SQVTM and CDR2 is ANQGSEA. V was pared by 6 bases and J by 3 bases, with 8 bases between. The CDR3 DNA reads TGCAGCGTCGGCGGGGACTATGGCTACACCTTC. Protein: CSVGGDYGYTF.

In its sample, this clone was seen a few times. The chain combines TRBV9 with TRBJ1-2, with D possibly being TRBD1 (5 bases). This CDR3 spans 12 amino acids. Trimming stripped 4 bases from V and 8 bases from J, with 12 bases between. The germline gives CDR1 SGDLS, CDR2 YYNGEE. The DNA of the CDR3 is TGTGCCAGCAGCCCTCGCTCAGGGGGCTACACCTTC. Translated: CASSPRSGGYTF.

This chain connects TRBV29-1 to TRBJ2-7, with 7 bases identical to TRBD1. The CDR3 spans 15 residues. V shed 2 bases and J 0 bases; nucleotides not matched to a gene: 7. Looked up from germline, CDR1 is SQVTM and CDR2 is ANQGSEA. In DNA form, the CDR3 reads TGCAGCGTTGAACGGACAGGCGAAAGCTCCTACGAGCAGTACTTC. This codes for CSVERTGESSYEQYF.

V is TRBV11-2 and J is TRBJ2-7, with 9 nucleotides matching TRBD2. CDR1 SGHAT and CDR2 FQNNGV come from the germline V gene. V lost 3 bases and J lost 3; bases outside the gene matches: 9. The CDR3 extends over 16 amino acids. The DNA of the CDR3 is TGTGCCAGCAGCTTGTTAGCGGGAGCGACGCACTACGAGCAGTACTTC. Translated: CASSLLAGATHYEQYF.

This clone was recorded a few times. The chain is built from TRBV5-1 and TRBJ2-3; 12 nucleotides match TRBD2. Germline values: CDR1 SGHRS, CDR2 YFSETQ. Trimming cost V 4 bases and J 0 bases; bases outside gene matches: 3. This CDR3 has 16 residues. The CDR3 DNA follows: TGCGCCAGCAGCCAAGGGACTAGCGGGAGCACAGATACGCAGTATTTT. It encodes CASSQGTSGSTDTQYF. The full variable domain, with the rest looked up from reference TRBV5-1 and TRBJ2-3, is KAGVTQTPRYLIKTRGQQVTLSCSPISGHRSVSWYQQTPGQGLQFLFEYFSETQRNKGNFPGRFSGRQFSNSRSEMNVSTLELGDSALYLCASSQGTSGSTDTQYFGPGTRLTVL.

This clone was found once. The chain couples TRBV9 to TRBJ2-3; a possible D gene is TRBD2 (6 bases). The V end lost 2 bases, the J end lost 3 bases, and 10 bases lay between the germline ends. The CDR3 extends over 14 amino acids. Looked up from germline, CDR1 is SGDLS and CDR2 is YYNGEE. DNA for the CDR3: TGTGCCAGCAGCGTGGTCGGGAGAACAGATACGCAGTATTTT. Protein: CASSVVGRTDTQYF.

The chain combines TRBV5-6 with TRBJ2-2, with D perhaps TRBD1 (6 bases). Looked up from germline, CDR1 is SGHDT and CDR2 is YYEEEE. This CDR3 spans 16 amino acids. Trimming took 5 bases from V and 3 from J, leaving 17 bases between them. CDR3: CASSYLGGTDTGELFF. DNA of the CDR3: TGTGCCAGCAGTTACCTAGGGGGAACGGACACCGGGGAGCTGTTTTTT. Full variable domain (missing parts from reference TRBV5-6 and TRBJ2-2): DAGVTQSPTHLIKTRGQQVTLRCSPKSGHDTVSWYQQALGQGPQFIFQYYEEEERQRGNFPDRFSGHQFPNYSSELNVNALLLGDSALYLCASSYLGGTDTGELFFGEGSRLTVL.

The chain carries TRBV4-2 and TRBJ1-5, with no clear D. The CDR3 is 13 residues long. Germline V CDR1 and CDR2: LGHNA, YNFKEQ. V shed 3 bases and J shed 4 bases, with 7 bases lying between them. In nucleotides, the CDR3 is TGTGCCAGCAGCCAGGGAGCAAATCAGCCCCAGCATTTT. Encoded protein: CASSQGANQPQHF.

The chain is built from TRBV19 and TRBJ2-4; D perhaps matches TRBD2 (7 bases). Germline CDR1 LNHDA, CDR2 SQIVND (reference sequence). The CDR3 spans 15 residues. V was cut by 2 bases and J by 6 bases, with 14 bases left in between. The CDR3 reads CASSIRGANLNIQYF. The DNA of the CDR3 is TGTGCCAGTAGTATACGGGGGGCGAACCTAAACATTCAGTACTTC.

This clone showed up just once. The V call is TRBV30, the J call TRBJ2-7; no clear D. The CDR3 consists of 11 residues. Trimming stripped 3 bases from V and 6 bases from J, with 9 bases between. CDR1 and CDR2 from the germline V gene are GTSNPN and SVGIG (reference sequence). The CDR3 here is CAWRFDSEQYF. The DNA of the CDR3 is TGTGCCTGGAGGTTCGACTCCGAGCAGTACTTC.